This TCR beta chain comes out of a study of T cells after yellow fever vaccination. Study results and limitations: Abundant clonotypes from the bulk population could get into FACS-sorted repertoires as contaminants.

For this clonotype: Its antigen is not known.

The CDR3 is 16 amino acids. V was shortened by 0 bases and J by 11 bases, with 23 bases between the two germline ends. Germline V CDR1 and CDR2: SGHRS, YFSETQ. MiXCR was run by TCRdb on the 5' RACE reads, yielding one entry per CDR3 protein. The sample records approximately 340,000 distinct CDR3 sequences, roughly 8.7% being singletons. This chain connects TRBV5-1 to TRBJ1-1; D perhaps matches TRBD1 (5 bases). Sequenced here: PBMCs, sampled on the day of the first yellow fever vaccination. This clonotype was sampled from a young man who received the YFV17D yellow fever vaccine. CDR3 protein: CASSLGPGGGISWAFF. Here the CDR3 DNA reads TGCGCCAGCAGCTTGGGTCCTGGTGGGGGGATTTCCTGGGCTTTCTTT. The complete variable domain, with remaining parts taken from reference TRBV5-1 and TRBJ1-1, reads KAGVTQTPRYLIKTRGQQVTLSCSPISGHRSVSWYQQTPGQGLQFLFEYFSETQRNKGNFPGRFSGRQFSNSRSEMNVSTLELGDSALYLCASSLGPGGGISWAFFGQGTRLTVV.